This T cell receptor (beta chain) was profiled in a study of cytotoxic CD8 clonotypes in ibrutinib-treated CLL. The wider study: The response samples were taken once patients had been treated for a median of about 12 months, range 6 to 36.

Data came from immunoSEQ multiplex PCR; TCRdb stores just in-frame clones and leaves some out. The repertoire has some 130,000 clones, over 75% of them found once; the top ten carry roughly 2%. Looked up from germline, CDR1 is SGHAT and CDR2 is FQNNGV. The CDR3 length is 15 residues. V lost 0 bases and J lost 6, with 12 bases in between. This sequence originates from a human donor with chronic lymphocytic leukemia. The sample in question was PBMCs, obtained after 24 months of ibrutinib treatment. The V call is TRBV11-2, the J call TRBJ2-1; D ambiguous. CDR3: CASSLDTGASNEQFF. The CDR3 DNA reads TGTGCCAGCAGCTTAGATACGGGTGCTTCCAATGAGCAGTTCTTC.